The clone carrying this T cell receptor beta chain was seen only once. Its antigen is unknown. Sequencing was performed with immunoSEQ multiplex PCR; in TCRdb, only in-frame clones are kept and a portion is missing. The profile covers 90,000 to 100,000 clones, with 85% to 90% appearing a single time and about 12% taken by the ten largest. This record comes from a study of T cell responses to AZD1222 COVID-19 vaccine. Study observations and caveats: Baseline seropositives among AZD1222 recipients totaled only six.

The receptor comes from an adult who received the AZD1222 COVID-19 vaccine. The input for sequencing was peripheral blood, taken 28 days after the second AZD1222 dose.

CDR3 loop: CASRWGQVETQYF. For the CDR3, the DNA is TGTGCCAGCAGATGGGGACAGGTAGAGACCCAGTACTTC. The rearrangement links TRBV7-8 to TRBJ2-5; 8 bases are a match to TRBD1. CDR1 is SGHVS, CDR2 FQNEAQ, per germline. The V segment lost 6 bases and the J segment 4 bases; nucleotides outside the gene matches: 4. The CDR3 runs 13 residues. The complete variable domain, with remaining parts taken from reference TRBV7-8 and TRBJ2-5, reads GAGVSQSPRYKVAKRGQDVALRCDPISGHVSLFWYQQALGQGPEFLTYFQNEAQLDKSGLPSDRFFAERPEGSVSTLKIQRTQQEDSAVYLCASRWGQVETQYFGPGTRLLVL.